The rows below give T cell receptor beta chains drawn from one sample of a study of identical twins. Each CDR3 protein gets one entry after TCRdb re-called the 5' RACE reads with MiXCR. The data hold about 500,000 distinct CDR3 sequences, with about 13% observed a single time. The same sample was also used in a study of yellow fever vaccine responses in identical twins.

The sample consisted of CD4+ T cells sorted from blood. Source of these receptors: a young woman in good health. CDR3s include the opening cysteine and the closing phenylalanine or tryptophan. Each record gives: D gene, J gene, clone size, V gene, CDR3 DNA, CDR3 protein. The D gene is left open where the match is weak. Size tells how often a clone was seen (once, few, many) or the class of an expanded clone, and some rows leave it out.

D: NA
J: TRBJ2-4
size: NA
V: TRBV7-8
DNA: TGTGCCAGCAGCGAAGGCAGGGTAGAGCTAGCCAAAAACATTCAGTACTTC
CDR3: CASSEGRVELAKNIQYF

D: TRBD1
J: TRBJ1-4
size: few
V: TRBV7-2
DNA: TGTGCCAGCAGCCCCCCCGGGACAGATAATGAAAAACTGTTTTTT
CDR3: CASSPPGTDNEKLFF

D: NA
J: TRBJ2-3
size: NA
V: TRBV3-1
DNA: TGTGCCAGCAGCCAAGAAGGGAGACCACTCACAGATACGCAGTATTTT
CDR3: CASSQEGRPLTDTQYF

D: TRBD2
J: TRBJ2-5
size: NA
V: TRBV11-2
DNA: TGTGCCAGCAGCCCCCGCGGGGGGAAGACCCAGTACTTC
CDR3: CASSPRGGKTQYF

D: NA
J: TRBJ2-5
size: many
V: TRBV5-5
DNA: TGTGCCAGCAGCTTCGAAGGCATTGGGCAAGAGACCCAGTACTTC
CDR3: CASSFEGIGQETQYF

D: NA
J: TRBJ1-2
size: few
V: TRBV20-1
DNA: TGCAGTGCTAGAGCCGAGCCTAACTATGGCTACACCTTC
CDR3: CSARAEPNYGYTF

D: NA
J: TRBJ2-7
size: few
V: TRBV27
DNA: TGTGCCAGCAGTTCCCTCCCCCGGGACACCCTGAAGGCCTACGAGCAGTACTTC
CDR3: CASSSLPRDTLKAYEQYF

D: NA
J: TRBJ2-2
size: NA
V: TRBV9
DNA: TGTGCCAGCAGCGTATCGTCCGGAACGAACACCGGGGAGCTGTTTTTT
CDR3: CASSVSSGTNTGELFF

D: TRBD2
J: TRBJ2-3
size: NA
V: TRBV12-3/TRBV12-4
DNA: TGTACCAGCAGTTTAGCCCTGAGCGGGGGAGGCACAGATACGCAGTATTTT
CDR3: CTSSLALSGGGTDTQYF

D: TRBD2
J: TRBJ2-1
size: NA
V: TRBV5-1
DNA: TGCGCCAGCAGCGAGGGACTAGCGGGGTTCAATGAGCAGTTCTTC
CDR3: CASSEGLAGFNEQFF

D: TRBD2
J: TRBJ2-1
size: NA
V: TRBV11-2
DNA: TGTGCCAGCAGCTTAGGCTCTAGCGGGAGAAGTAATAATGAGCAGTTCTTC
CDR3: CASSLGSSGRSNNEQFF

D: TRBD1
J: TRBJ2-6
size: NA
V: TRBV28
DNA: TGTGCCAGCAGCCCCTTCGGGACAGGTATCTCTGGGGCCAACGTCCTGACTTTC
CDR3: CASSPFGTGISGANVLTF

D: TRBD2
J: TRBJ2-5
size: many
V: TRBV28
DNA: TGTGCCAGCAGTGATCTACTTAAGCGGGGCTCAGGGGAGACCCAGTACTTC
CDR3: CASSDLLKRGSGETQYF

D: TRBD1
J: TRBJ2-7
size: few
V: TRBV6-1
DNA: TGTGCCAGCAGGAAACAGGGGTACTACGAGCAGTACTTC
CDR3: CASRKQGYYEQYF

D: NA
J: TRBJ2-7
size: many
V: TRBV7-9
DNA: TGTGCCAGCAGCTTAGAATACGAGCAGTACTTC
CDR3: CASSLEYEQYF

D: NA
J: TRBJ2-5
size: many
V: TRBV10-3
DNA: TGTGCCATCAGGCGGTCGGGGGCCGAAAGGGAGACCCAGTACTTC
CDR3: CAIRRSGAERETQYF

D: NA
J: TRBJ2-7
size: NA
V: TRBV6-2/TRBV6-3
DNA: TGTGCCAGCAGTTACCTGCGCGGCAGGTGGGACTCCTACGAGCAGTACTTC
CDR3: CASSYLRGRWDSYEQYF

D: NA
J: TRBJ2-4
size: few
V: TRBV2
DNA: TGTGCCAGCAGTGAGGATCTGGTGGGGGACATTCAGTACTTC
CDR3: CASSEDLVGDIQYF

D: NA
J: TRBJ2-7
size: NA
V: TRBV4-2
DNA: TGTGCCAGCAGCCAAGCCTCCGGGACTGCCTACGAGCAGTACTTC
CDR3: CASSQASGTAYEQYF

D: TRBD2
J: TRBJ2-1
size: few
V: TRBV6-1
DNA: TGTGCCAGCATCGCAATAGCGGGGGCGTACAATGAGCAGTTCTTC
CDR3: CASIAIAGAYNEQFF

D: NA
J: TRBJ2-5
size: NA
V: TRBV2
DNA: TGTGCCAGCACTCCGGACAGACAAGAGACCCAGTACTTC
CDR3: CASTPDRQETQYF

D: TRBD2
J: TRBJ2-3
size: NA
V: TRBV27
DNA: TGTGCCAGCAGTTTAATCATCGCGGGGGGGCCTTCAGATACGCAGTATTTT
CDR3: CASSLIIAGGPSDTQYF

D: TRBD2
J: TRBJ2-1
size: few
V: TRBV27
DNA: TGTGCCAGCAGTATACCCGGGACTAGCGGGACTAATGAGCAGTTCTTC
CDR3: CASSIPGTSGTNEQFF

D: NA
J: TRBJ2-3
size: many
V: TRBV6-1
DNA: TGTGCCAGCAAAGAGACCAAGACTAGCACAGATACGCAGTATTTT
CDR3: CASKETKTSTDTQYF

D: TRBD1
J: TRBJ2-1
size: few
V: TRBV27
DNA: TGTGCCAGCAGCTTCCGGGACAGCTCCTACAATGAGCAGTTCTTC
CDR3: CASSFRDSSYNEQFF

D: NA
J: TRBJ2-3
size: NA
V: TRBV20-1
DNA: TGCAGTGCTATGGCTAACACAGATACGCAGTATTTT
CDR3: CSAMANTDTQYF

D: NA
J: TRBJ2-1
size: many
V: TRBV20-1
DNA: TGCAGTGCTAGGGCCCAGGGTAGCGGCAAATACAATGAGCAGTTCTTC
CDR3: CSARAQGSGKYNEQFF

D: NA
J: TRBJ1-2
size: many
V: TRBV6-1
DNA: TGTGCCAGCAGTGGTCGTTATGGCTACACCTTC
CDR3: CASSGRYGYTF

D: NA
J: TRBJ2-1
size: few
V: TRBV6-1
DNA: TGTGCCTCGAAACGAGGGCAGTCCTACAATGAGCAGTTCTTC
CDR3: CASKRGQSYNEQFF

D: TRBD1
J: TRBJ2-2
size: many
V: TRBV12-3/TRBV12-4
DNA: TGTGCCAGCAGTTCGGGCCTGACAGGGTTTGGGCTGTTTTTT
CDR3: CASSSGLTGFGLFF

D: TRBD1
J: TRBJ2-3
size: many
V: TRBV29-1
DNA: TGCAGCGTGCCCGGGACAGGGAAGGGAGATACGCAGTATTTT
CDR3: CSVPGTGKGDTQYF

D: TRBD2
J: TRBJ2-7
size: many
V: TRBV5-1
DNA: TGCGCCAGCAGCTTGTCAGCGGGGGACCCCTCCTACGAGCAGTACTTC
CDR3: CASSLSAGDPSYEQYF

D: NA
J: TRBJ2-1
size: few
V: TRBV11-1
DNA: TGTGCCAGCAGCTTAGGGGATCTGAGACCCTACAATGAGCAGTTCTTC
CDR3: CASSLGDLRPYNEQFF

D: TRBD1
J: TRBJ2-5
size: few
V: TRBV29-1
DNA: TGCAGCGTCCGTGATACAGGGGTAGAGACCCAGTACTTC
CDR3: CSVRDTGVETQYF

D: TRBD1
J: TRBJ2-2
size: NA
V: TRBV27
DNA: TGTGCCAGCAGTTTCAACGAAGGGTACCGGGACAGGGGTGGTGGGCTGTTTTTT
CDR3: CASSFNEGYRDRGGGLFF

D: TRBD1
J: TRBJ2-3
size: few
V: TRBV3-1
DNA: TGTGCCAGCAGCGGGACAGGAGATACGCAGTATTTT
CDR3: CASSGTGDTQYF

D: NA
J: TRBJ2-1
size: many
V: TRBV29-1
DNA: TGCAGCGTTGAAAGTCTCGATGAGCAGTTCTTC
CDR3: CSVESLDEQFF